These 31 T cell receptor beta chains originate from one sample sequenced in a study of cytomegalovirus exposure and HLA in healthy donors. This PCR relied on a set of 60 Vbeta primers and 13 Jbeta primers. TCRdb's table, derived via immunoSEQ multiplex PCR, lists solely in-frame clones and lacks some. The sample yields some 250,000 clones, around 80% seen once. The sequencing input was PBMCs. The receptors derive from a woman aged 40 to 50 in good health and CMV-seropositive.

The chain recombines TRBV7-8 with TRBJ1-2; D is undetermined. The CDR3 spans 14 residues. Trimming pared 1 base from V and 8 bases from J, leaving 14 bases between. Germline CDR1 and CDR2: SGHVS and FQNEAQ. The CDR3 DNA is TGTGCCAGCAGCTTAGTTGGTAAACATTGGGGCTACACCTTC. Translating it yields CASSLVGKHWGYTF. The full variable domain, its missing parts supplied by reference TRBV7-8 and TRBJ1-2, is GAGVSQSPRYKVAKRGQDVALRCDPISGHVSLFWYQQALGQGPEFLTYFQNEAQLDKSGLPSDRFFAERPEGSVSTLKIQRTQQEDSAVYLCASSLVGKHWGYTFGSGTRLTVV.

As regards this clone: The germline gene is not matched at one end of the junction; a read error may be the cause. The V call is TRBV7-9, the J call TRBJ1-2; weak D call: TRBD1 (5 bases). Germline V gene lookup returns CDR1 SEHNR and CDR2 FQNEAQ (reference sequence). The CDR3 sequence is 15 residues long. In DNA form, the CDR3 reads TGTTCCAGCGCCGTCTCCGGGGGACGTGGCTATGGCTACACCTTC. Protein: CSSAVSGGRGYGYTF.

This clone was found a few times. V and J are TRBV5-6 and TRBJ2-5, with 7 bases identical to TRBD1. V lost 1 base, J lost 5 bases, and 11 bases stayed unmatched. The CDR3 is 16 amino acids. Germline lookup yields CDR1 SGHDT and CDR2 YYEEEE. The CDR3, as DNA: TGTGCCAGCAGCTTGAGTAAGGACAGGTGGAGGGAGACCCAGTACTTC. This codes for CASSLSKDRWRETQYF.

V and J are TRBV5-1 and TRBJ2-3, with D maybe TRBD2 (5 bases). Trimming shortened V by 1 base and J by 6 bases, and 12 bases separated the two germline ends. The germline CDR1 and CDR2 sequences are SGHRS and YFSETQ. The CDR3 sequence is 14 residues long. CDR3 protein: CASSLRQRGDTQYF. CDR3 in DNA: TGCGCCAGCAGCTTGCGGCAGCGAGGGGATACGCAGTATTTT.

Worth noting for this clone: Germline is not matched at one junction end, which may reflect a read error. The genes are TRBV11-3 and TRBJ1-1; tentatively, D is TRBD1 (5 bases). CDR3 length: 11 residues. Germline CDR1 reads SGHNT; CDR2 reads YENEEA. The CDR3 DNA follows: TGTGCCAGCAGCTTAGTAGAGGACCAGGGATTT. Amino acids: CASSLVEDQGF.

There are a few counts of this clone. J is TRBJ2-3 and V is TRBV4-3, with D maybe TRBD1 (6 bases). With 6 bases removed from V and 2 bases from J, the gap between germline ends came to 15 bases. The CDR3 covers 15 residues. The germline gives CDR1 LGHNA, CDR2 YSLEER. CDR3 nucleotide sequence: TGCGCCAGCAGTCAAAGGGCAGGGGCCACAGATACGCAGTATTTT. Translation: CASSQRAGATDTQYF.

DNA for the CDR3: TGTGCCAGCAGCGGACTAGCGGGGCGGGCCTCCTACGAGCAGTACTTC. Protein product: CASSGLAGRASYEQYF. The chain uses TRBV7-8 and TRBJ2-7, with 12 bases aligning to TRBD2. J gave up 0 bases and V 5 bases, and 5 bases lay outside the gene matches. This CDR3 spans 16 amino acids. The germline V gene encodes CDR1 SGHVS and CDR2 FQNEAQ. The whole variable domain, filled in from reference TRBV7-8 and TRBJ2-7, reads GAGVSQSPRYKVAKRGQDVALRCDPISGHVSLFWYQQALGQGPEFLTYFQNEAQLDKSGLPSDRFFAERPEGSVSTLKIQRTQQEDSAVYLCASSGLAGRASYEQYFGPGTRLTVT.

The sample holds a few counts of this clone. The chain joins TRBV27 to TRBJ2-1, with TRBD2 matching 9 bases. The CDR3 is made up of 16 amino acids. Germline lookup yields CDR1 MNHEY and CDR2 SMNVEV (reference sequence). After removal of 7 bases from V and 7 bases from J, the junction contained 14 bases not matched to a gene. DNA for the CDR3: TGTGCCAGCAAACTCGGCGGGAGGGCCGGTGGTAATGAGCAGTTCTTC. Translation: CASKLGGRAGGNEQFF.

This chain links TRBV10-3 with TRBJ2-7, with D uncertain. The CDR3 is 14 amino acids. The V end was cut by 0 bases, the J end by 2 bases, with 8 bases between. Germline assignment: CDR1 ENHRY and CDR2 SYGVKD. The CDR3 reads CAISESEDPYEQYF. In DNA form, the CDR3 reads TGTGCCATCAGTGAGTCTGAGGATCCCTACGAGCAGTACTTC.

The V and J genes are TRBV7-2 and TRBJ2-2; TRBD1 matches at 7 bases. Trimming removed 4 bases from V and 2 bases from J; junction bases left unmatched: 4. The germline gives CDR1 SGHTA, CDR2 FQGNSA. This CDR3 has 15 amino acids. CDR3 protein: CASSSGQQNTGELFF. The CDR3 DNA reads as TGTGCCAGCAGCTCGGGACAGCAAAACACCGGGGAGCTGTTTTTT.

V usage is TRBV11-3 and J usage is TRBJ2-7; 14 bases are shared with TRBD2. The CDR3 totals 14 residues. Germline CDR1 is SGHNT and CDR2 is YENEEA. With 6 bases clipped from V and 4 bases from J, the junction kept 2 bases outside the gene matches. CDR3 residues: CASRGTSGSYEQYF. DNA for the CDR3: TGTGCCAGCAGGGGGACTAGCGGGAGTTACGAGCAGTACTTC.

The rearrangement links TRBV13 to TRBJ1-3; no firm D call. CDR3 length: 15 residues. V lost 5 bases and J lost 3, with 14 bases in between. Germline assignment: CDR1 PRHDT and CDR2 FYEKMQ (reference sequence). CDR3 sequence reads: CASSAGSRVGNTIYF. CDR3 nucleotides: TGTGCCAGCAGCGCAGGCTCCCGAGTTGGAAACACCATATATTTT.

V usage is TRBV9 and J usage is TRBJ2-3; a weak D match, TRBD1 (5 bases). CDR1 SGDLS and CDR2 YYNGEE come from the germline V gene. Trimming left V 0 bases short and J 4 bases short, with 12 bases between. The CDR3 loop spans 15 amino acids. CDR3 loop: CASSVGTGTADTQYF. The CDR3 nucleotides are TGTGCCAGCAGCGTAGGAACAGGTACGGCAGATACGCAGTATTTT. The variable domain in full, with the rest retrieved from reference TRBV9 and TRBJ2-3, is DSGVTQTPKHLITATGQRVTLRCSPRSGDLSVYWYQQSLDQGLQFLIQYYNGEERAKGNILERFSAQQFPDLHSELNLSSLELGDSALYFCASSVGTGTADTQYFGPGTRLTVL.

The genes are TRBV11-2 and TRBJ2-3; TRBD2 matches 8 bases. CDR3 length equals 14 residues. V shed 1 base and J 5 bases; nucleotides not matched to a gene: 2. Looked up from germline, CDR1 is SGHAT and CDR2 is FQNNGV. CDR3 DNA: TGTGCCAGCAGCTTAGTCGGGGGGGGAGATACGCAGTATTTT. The encoded protein is CASSLVGGGDTQYF.

V and J are TRBV5-4 and TRBJ2-2, with a weak D call TRBD2 (5 bases). CDR1 and CDR2 from the germline V gene are SGHNT and YYREEE (reference sequence). Trimming shortened V by 3 bases and J by 1 base, and 16 bases separated the two germline ends. This CDR3 has 17 residues. The CDR3 reads CASSSYMEDGNTGELFF. The CDR3 DNA is TGTGCCAGCAGCTCTTATATGGAGGACGGGAACACCGGGGAGCTGTTTTTT.

The rearrangement joins TRBV7-9 to TRBJ2-1; D not resolved. V lost 1 base and J 5 bases, leaving 3 bases between the germline ends. The CDR3 is 12 amino acids. Germline V gene lookup returns CDR1 SEHNR and CDR2 FQNEAQ (reference sequence). CDR3: CASSLGDNEQFF. The CDR3 DNA reads TGTGCCAGCAGCTTAGGAGACAATGAGCAGTTCTTC.

This clone was recorded only once. This chain links TRBV4-2 with TRBJ1-3; D is ambiguous. V was clipped by 2 bases and J by 4 bases, with 6 bases between them. Germline V CDR1 and CDR2: LGHNA, YNFKEQ. The CDR3 is 13 residues long. CDR3 DNA sequence: TGTGCCAGCAGCCAATTCAGGGGAAACACCATATATTTT. Protein sequence: CASSQFRGNTIYF.

In its sample, this clone was seen a few times. The chain employs TRBV6-4 and TRBJ2-6, with 9 nucleotides matching TRBD1. The CDR3 has 17 amino acids. Looked up from germline, CDR1 is MRHNA and CDR2 is SNTAGT. V dropped 3 bases and J dropped 4; count of bases not matched to a gene: 7. CDR3 nucleotides: TGTGCCAGCAGTGAGGAGGGGACAGGGACAGGGGCCAACGTCCTGACTTTC. Translation gives CASSEEGTGTGANVLTF.

V is TRBV9 and J is TRBJ2-7; weak D call: TRBD2 (6 bases). Per the germline V gene, CDR1 is SGDLS and CDR2 is YYNGEE. The ends were cut back, 2 bases at V and 6 bases at J, with 12 bases in the middle. The CDR3 totals 13 residues. CDR3 region: CASSVGGLTEQYF. The CDR3 DNA is TGTGCCAGCAGCGTGGGGGGACTTACCGAGCAGTACTTC.

The chain uses TRBV1 and TRBJ2-7; no DNA check was done on the table's D call, TRBD2. TRBV1 is an annotated pseudogene. CDR3 size: 14 residues. The CDR3 sequence: CTSPRETRTYEQYF. The CDR3 nucleotides read TGCACCAGCCCCCGAGAGACTAGGACCTACGAGCAGTACTTC.

This CDR3 is CAWTRLAVSTDTQYF. Written as DNA, the CDR3 is TGTGCCTGGACTAGACTAGCGGTTAGCACAGATACGCAGTATTTT. The chain has TRBV30 and TRBJ2-3; 9 bases fit TRBD2. The CDR3 loop spans 15 amino acids. Trimming removed 4 bases from V and 0 bases from J; junction bases left unmatched: 5. Germline assignment: CDR1 GTSNPN and CDR2 SVGIG (reference sequence).

V and J are TRBV6-5 and TRBJ1-1; D may be TRBD1 (5 bases). The CDR3 spans 14 residues. CDR1 and CDR2 from the germline V gene are MNHEY and SVGAGI. The V and J ends lost 6 bases and 5 bases respectively, with 16 bases between them. The CDR3 bases are TGTGCCAGCAGCCAGATGGGGGGGAGGACTGAAGCTTTCTTT. The encoded protein is CASSQMGGRTEAFF.

The chain combines TRBV9 with TRBJ1-1, with D possibly matching TRBD1 (5 bases). This CDR3 region has 15 residues. The ends were cut back, 0 bases at V and 4 bases at J, with 13 bases in the middle. Germline CDR1 reads SGDLS; CDR2 reads YYNGEE. CDR3 loop: CASSVEGTWGTEAFF. The DNA of the CDR3 is TGTGCCAGCAGCGTAGAAGGGACTTGGGGCACTGAAGCTTTCTTT. The full variable domain, with the rest looked up from reference TRBV9 and TRBJ1-1, is DSGVTQTPKHLITATGQRVTLRCSPRSGDLSVYWYQQSLDQGLQFLIQYYNGEERAKGNILERFSAQQFPDLHSELNLSSLELGDSALYFCASSVEGTWGTEAFFGQGTRLTVV.

J is TRBJ2-7 and V is TRBV9; 9 nucleotides line up with TRBD1. CDR3 length: 14 amino acids. The J segment lost 6 bases and the V segment lost 4 bases, leaving 8 bases of the junction unmatched. Looked up from germline, CDR1 is SGDLS and CDR2 is YYNGEE. CDR3 in DNA: TGTGCCAGCAGCATCGGACAGGGGCTGTCCGAGCAGTACTTC. Encoded protein: CASSIGQGLSEQYF.

The chain carries TRBV20-1 and TRBJ1-1; D is unclear. V lost 8 bases to trimming and J lost 2 bases, with 9 bases between them. The CDR3 spans 11 residues. Germline loops: CDR1 DFQATT, CDR2 SNEGSKA (reference sequence). The CDR3 DNA follows: TGCAGTACCCTAGGCAACACTGAAGCTTTCTTT. As protein: CSTLGNTEAFF.

The V call is TRBV29-1, the J call TRBJ2-1; 7 bases are shared with TRBD2. The V gene end was trimmed by 7 bases and the J gene end by 5 bases; junction bases not matched to a gene: 8. CDR1 is SQVTM, CDR2 ANQGSEA, per germline. This CDR3 has 13 amino acids. The CDR3 bases are TGCAGCGCTAAAACGGGACTACACAATGAGCAGTTCTTC. This encodes CSAKTGLHNEQFF.

The chain uses TRBV6-5 and TRBJ2-7; D is perhaps TRBD1 (8 bases). Trimming pared 0 bases from V and 3 bases from J, leaving 15 bases between. The CDR3 runs 16 residues. Germline-derived CDR1 and CDR2 are MNHEY and SVGAGI. The CDR3 sequence is CASSYSGQGLIYEQYF. The DNA of the CDR3 is TGTGCCAGCAGTTACTCCGGACAGGGACTAATCTACGAGCAGTACTTC.

This clone was detected only once. The rearrangement joins TRBV7-6 to TRBJ2-1; 13 bases fit TRBD2. After removal of 5 bases from V and 8 bases from J, the junction contained 6 bases not matched to a gene. Germline V lookup: CDR1 SGHVS, CDR2 FNYEAQ. CDR3 length equals 15 residues. In DNA form, the CDR3 reads TGTGCCAGCAGCCAACTAGCGGGAGGGCCTGATGAGCAGTTCTTC. It codes for CASSQLAGGPDEQFF.

The chain couples TRBV19 to TRBJ2-3, with TRBD1 matching over 8 bases. The V gene's germline CDR1 is LNHDA and CDR2 SQIVND (reference sequence). The CDR3 runs 12 residues. The V and J ends lost 5 bases and 9 bases, in that order; junction bases with no gene match: 4. The CDR3 here is CASSQRQGTQYF. The CDR3 bases are TGTGCCAGTAGTCAACGACAGGGGACGCAGTATTTT.

The chain uses TRBV5-8 and TRBJ1-1, with D possibly TRBD1 on 6 matching bases. From germline, CDR1 is SGHTS and CDR2 YDEGEE. Trimming stripped 4 bases from V and 7 bases from J, with 23 bases between. The CDR3 runs to 16 residues. CDR3 sequence reads: CASSRDLIRGMDEAFF. The CDR3 coding sequence is TGTGCCAGCAGCCGAGACCTGATCAGGGGAATGGATGAAGCTTTCTTT.

This chain uses TRBV2 with TRBJ2-5, with a tentative D call TRBD2 (6 bases). V gave up 4 bases and J gave up 5 bases, with 8 bases separating them. This CDR3 region has 12 residues. CDR1 SNHLY and CDR2 FYNNEI come from the germline V gene. The CDR3 coding sequence is TGTGCCAGCAGTGGGACTACTGAGACCCAGTACTTC. Its protein is CASSGTTETQYF.